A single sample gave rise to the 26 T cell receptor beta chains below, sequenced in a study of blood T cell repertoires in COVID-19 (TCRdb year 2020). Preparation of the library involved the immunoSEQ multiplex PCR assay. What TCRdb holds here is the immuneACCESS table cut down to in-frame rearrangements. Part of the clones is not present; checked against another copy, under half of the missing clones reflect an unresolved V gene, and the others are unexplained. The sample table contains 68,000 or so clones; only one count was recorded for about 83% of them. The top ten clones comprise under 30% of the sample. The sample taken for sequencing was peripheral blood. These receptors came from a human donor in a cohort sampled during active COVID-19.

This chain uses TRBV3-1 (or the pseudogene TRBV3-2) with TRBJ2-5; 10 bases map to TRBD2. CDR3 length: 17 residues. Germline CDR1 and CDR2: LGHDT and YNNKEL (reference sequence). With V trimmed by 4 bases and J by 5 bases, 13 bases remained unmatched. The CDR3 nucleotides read TGTGCCAGCAGCCCCCGACTGAGCGGGGGGGCCCCGGAGACCCAGTACTTC. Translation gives CASSPRLSGGAPETQYF.

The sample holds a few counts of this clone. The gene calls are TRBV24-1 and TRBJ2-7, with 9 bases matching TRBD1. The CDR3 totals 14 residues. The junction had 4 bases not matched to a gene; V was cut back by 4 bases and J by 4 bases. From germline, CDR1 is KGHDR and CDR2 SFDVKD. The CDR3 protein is CATSDPDRGYEQYF. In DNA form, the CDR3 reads TGTGCCACCAGTGACCCTGACAGGGGGTACGAGCAGTACTTC.

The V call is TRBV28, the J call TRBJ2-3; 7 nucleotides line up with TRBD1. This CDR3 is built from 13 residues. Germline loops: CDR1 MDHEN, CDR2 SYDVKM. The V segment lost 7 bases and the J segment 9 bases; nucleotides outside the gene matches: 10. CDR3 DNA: TGTGCCAGCAATCGACAGGGTCGGCGCACGCAGTATTTT. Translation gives CASNRQGRRTQYF.

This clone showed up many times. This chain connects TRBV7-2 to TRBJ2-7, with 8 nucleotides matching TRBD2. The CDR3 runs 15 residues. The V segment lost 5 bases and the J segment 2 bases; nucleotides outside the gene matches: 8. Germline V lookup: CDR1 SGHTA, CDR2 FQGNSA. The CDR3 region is CASSTDGGVTYEQYF. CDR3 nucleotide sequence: TGTGCCAGCAGCACCGACGGGGGGGTAACCTACGAGCAGTACTTC.

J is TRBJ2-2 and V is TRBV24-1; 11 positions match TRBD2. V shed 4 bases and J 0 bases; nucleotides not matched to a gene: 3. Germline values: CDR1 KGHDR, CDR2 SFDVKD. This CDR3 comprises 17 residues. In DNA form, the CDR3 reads TGTGCCACCAGTGAAGCGGGACTAGCGGCGAACACCGGGGAGCTGTTTTTT. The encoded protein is CATSEAGLAANTGELFF.

The CDR3 reads CASSSPGGPIYEQYF. Here the CDR3 DNA reads TGTGCCAGCAGTTCCCCAGGGGGACCTATCTACGAGCAGTACTTC. The chain combines TRBV28 with TRBJ2-7; the match to TRBD1 covers 7 bases. The germline V gene has CDR1 MDHEN and CDR2 SYDVKM. The CDR3 length is 15 residues. Trimming at V came to 4 bases and at J to 3 bases, leaving 9 bases not matched to a gene.

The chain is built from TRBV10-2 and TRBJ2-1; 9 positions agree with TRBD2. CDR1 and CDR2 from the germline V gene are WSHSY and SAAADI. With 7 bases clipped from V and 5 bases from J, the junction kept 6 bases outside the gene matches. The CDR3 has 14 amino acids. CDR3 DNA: TGCGCCAGCATGTGGACTAGCGAGAACAATGAGCAGTTCTTC. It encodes CASMWTSENNEQFF.

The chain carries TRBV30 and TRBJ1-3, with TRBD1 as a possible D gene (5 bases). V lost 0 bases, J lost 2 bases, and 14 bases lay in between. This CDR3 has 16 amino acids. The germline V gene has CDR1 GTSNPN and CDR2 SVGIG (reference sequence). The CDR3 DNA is TGTGCCTGGAGTGTACGGTCGGGGGGGGCTGGAAACACCATATATTTT. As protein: CAWSVRSGGAGNTIYF.

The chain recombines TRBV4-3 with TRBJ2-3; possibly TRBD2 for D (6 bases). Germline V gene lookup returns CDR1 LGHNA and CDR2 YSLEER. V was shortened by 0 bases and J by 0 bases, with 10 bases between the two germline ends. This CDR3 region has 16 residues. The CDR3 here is CASSQDLALSTDTQYF. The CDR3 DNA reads TGCGCCAGCAGCCAAGATCTAGCGCTTAGCACAGATACGCAGTATTTT.

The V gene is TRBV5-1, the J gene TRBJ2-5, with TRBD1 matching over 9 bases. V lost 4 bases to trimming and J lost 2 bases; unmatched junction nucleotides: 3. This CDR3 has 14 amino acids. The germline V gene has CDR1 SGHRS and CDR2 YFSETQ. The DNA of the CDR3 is TGCGCCAGCAGCCAACAGGGGGCTCAAGAGACCCAGTACTTC. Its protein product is CASSQQGAQETQYF.

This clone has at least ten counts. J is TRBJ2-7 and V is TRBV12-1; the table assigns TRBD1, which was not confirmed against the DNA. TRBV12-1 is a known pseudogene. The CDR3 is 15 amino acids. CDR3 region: CASSWGGQGSYEQYF. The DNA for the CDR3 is TGTGCCAGCAGCTGGGGGGGACAGGGCTCCTACGAGCAGTACTTC.

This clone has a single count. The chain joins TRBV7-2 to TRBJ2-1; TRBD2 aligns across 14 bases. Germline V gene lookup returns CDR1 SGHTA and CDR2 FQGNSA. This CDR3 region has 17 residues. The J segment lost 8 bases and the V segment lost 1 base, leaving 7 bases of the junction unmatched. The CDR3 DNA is TGTGCCAGCAGCTTAGGGGCGACTAGCGGGGGGGGCTATGAGCAGTTCTTC. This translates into CASSLGATSGGGYEQFF.

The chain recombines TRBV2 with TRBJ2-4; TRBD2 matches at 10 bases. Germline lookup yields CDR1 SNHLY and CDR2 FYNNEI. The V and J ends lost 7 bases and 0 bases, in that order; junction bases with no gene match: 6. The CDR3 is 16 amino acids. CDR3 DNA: TGTGCCAGCAAGGAGCGGGGGGGACTAGCCAAAAACATTCAGTACTTC. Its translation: CASKERGGLAKNIQYF. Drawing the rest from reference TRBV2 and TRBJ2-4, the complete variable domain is EPEVTQTPSHQVTQMGQEVILRCVPISNHLYFYWYRQILGQKVEFLVSFYNNEISEKSEIFDDQFSVERPDGSNFTLKIRSTKLEDSAMYFCASKERGGLAKNIQYFGAGTRLSVL.

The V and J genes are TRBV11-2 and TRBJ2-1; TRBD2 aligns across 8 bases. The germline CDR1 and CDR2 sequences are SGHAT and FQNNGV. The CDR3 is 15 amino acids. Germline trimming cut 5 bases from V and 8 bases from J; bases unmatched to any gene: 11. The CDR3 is CASSSQGLVFDEQFF. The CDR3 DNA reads TGTGCCAGCAGCAGCCAGGGACTAGTCTTCGATGAGCAGTTCTTC.

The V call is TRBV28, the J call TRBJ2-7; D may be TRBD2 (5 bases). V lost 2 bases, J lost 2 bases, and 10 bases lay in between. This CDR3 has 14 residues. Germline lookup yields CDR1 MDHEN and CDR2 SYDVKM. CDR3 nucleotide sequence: TGTGCCAGCAGTTTAGGACTGTCGGCCTACGAGCAGTACTTC. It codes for CASSLGLSAYEQYF.

The CDR3 loop reads CASSLEGDEQYF. The CDR3 bases are TGCGCCAGCAGCTTGGAGGGGGACGAGCAGTACTTC. The rearrangement joins TRBV5-1 to TRBJ2-7, with D possibly TRBD1 on 6 matching bases. There are 12 residues in the CDR3. V gave up 0 bases and J gave up 5 bases, with 6 bases separating them. The V gene's germline CDR1 is SGHRS and CDR2 YFSETQ.

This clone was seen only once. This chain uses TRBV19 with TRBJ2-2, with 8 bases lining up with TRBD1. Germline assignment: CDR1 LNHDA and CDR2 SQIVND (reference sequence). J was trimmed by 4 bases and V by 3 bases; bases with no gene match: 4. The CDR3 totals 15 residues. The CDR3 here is CASSITGGFTGELFF. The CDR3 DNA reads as TGTGCCAGTAGTATTACAGGGGGTTTCACCGGGGAGCTGTTTTTT.

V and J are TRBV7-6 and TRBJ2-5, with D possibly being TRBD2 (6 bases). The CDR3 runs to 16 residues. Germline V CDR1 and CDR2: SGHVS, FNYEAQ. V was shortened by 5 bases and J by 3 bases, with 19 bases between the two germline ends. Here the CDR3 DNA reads TGTGCCAGCAGCCCATATTTTGGCGGGATGGAAGAGACCCAGTACTTC. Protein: CASSPYFGGMEETQYF.

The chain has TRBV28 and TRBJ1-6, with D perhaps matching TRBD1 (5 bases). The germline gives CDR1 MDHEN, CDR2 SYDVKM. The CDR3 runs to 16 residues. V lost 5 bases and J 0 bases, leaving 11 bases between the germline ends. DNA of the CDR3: TGTGCCAGCAGTCCGCGGGGCAGCTCCTATAATTCACCCCTCCACTTT. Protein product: CASSPRGSSYNSPLHF.

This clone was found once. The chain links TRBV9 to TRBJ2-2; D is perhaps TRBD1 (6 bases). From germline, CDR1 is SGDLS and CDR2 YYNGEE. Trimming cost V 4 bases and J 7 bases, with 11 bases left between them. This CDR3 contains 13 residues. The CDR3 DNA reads TGTGCCAGCAGCACCACAGGGAACGGGGAGCTGTTTTTT. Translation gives CASSTTGNGELFF.

DNA for the CDR3: TGCAGTGCTAGTGAGACAGGGGGTGGCTACACCTTC. Residues: CSASETGGGYTF. The V gene is TRBV20-1, the J gene TRBJ1-2; 9 nucleotides line up with TRBD1. The CDR3 totals 12 residues. The germline V gene has CDR1 DFQATT and CDR2 SNEGSKA (reference sequence). V lost 3 bases, J lost 7 bases, and 3 bases stayed unmatched.

The CDR3 DNA sequence: TGTGCCAGCAGCTCGCTCCCTCGGACTAGCGGGAGTGAGACCCAGTACTTC. It encodes CASSSLPRTSGSETQYF. The rearrangement joins TRBV7-2 to TRBJ2-5; 13 bases align to TRBD2. The CDR3 runs 17 residues. Germline lookup yields CDR1 SGHTA and CDR2 FQGNSA. With 4 bases clipped from V and 5 bases from J, the junction kept 10 bases outside the gene matches.

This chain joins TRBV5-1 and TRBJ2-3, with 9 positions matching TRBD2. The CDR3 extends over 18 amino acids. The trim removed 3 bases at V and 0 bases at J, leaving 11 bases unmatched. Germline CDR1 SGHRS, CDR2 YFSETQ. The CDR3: CASSSYTMTSGSTDTQYF. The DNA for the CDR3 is TGCGCCAGCAGCTCTTATACCATGACTAGCGGTAGCACAGATACGCAGTATTTT.

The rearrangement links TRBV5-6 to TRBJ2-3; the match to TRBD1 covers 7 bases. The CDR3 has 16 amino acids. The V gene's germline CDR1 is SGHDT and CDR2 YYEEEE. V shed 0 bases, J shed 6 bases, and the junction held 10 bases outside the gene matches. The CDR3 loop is CASSLVGGGISDTQYF. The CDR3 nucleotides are TGTGCCAGCAGCTTGGTAGGGGGCGGTATATCGGATACGCAGTATTTT.

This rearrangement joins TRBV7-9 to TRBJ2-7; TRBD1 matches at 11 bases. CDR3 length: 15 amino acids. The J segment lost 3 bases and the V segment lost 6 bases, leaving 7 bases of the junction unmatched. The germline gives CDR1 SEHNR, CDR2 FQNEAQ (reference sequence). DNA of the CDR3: TGTGCCAGCAGTCAACCCGGGACAGGGGGCTACGAGCAGTACTTC. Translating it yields CASSQPGTGGYEQYF. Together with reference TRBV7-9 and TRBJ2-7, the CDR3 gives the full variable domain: DTGVSQNPRHKITKRGQNVTFRCDPISEHNRLYWYRQTLGQGPEFLTYFQNEAQLEKSRLLSDRFSAERPKGSFSTLEIQRTEQGDSAMYLCASSQPGTGGYEQYFGPGTRLTVT.

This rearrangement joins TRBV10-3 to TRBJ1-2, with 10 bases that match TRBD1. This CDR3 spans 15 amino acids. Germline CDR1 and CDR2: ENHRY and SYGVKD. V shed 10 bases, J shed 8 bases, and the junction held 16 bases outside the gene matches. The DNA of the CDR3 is TGTGCCACCAAAGCCGGGACAGGGGACTTGAGGGGCTACACCTTC. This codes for CATKAGTGDLRGYTF.